These T cell receptor beta chains were read from a single sample in a study of Ad26.COV2.S vaccination and SARS-CoV-2 variants. TCRdb's copy holds only in-frame clones and misses some; the assay was immunoSEQ multiplex PCR. The sample contains hundreds of thousands of clones, 75% to 90% of which appear only once. Sample: peripheral blood, taken in a trial of Ad26.COV2.S vaccine versus placebo. Receptors originate from a person aged 18-65 years who received the Ad26.COV2.S COVID-19 vaccine or a placebo. The CDR3 runs from the conserved cysteine through the conserved F or W. A D gene is named only where the DNA matches it firmly. For some rows the clone size is stated as once, few or many, or as a class when expanded; others skip it.

d_call	clone_size	v_call	j_call	cdr3_nt	cdr3_aa
TRBD2	NA	TRBV7-3	TRBJ2-1	TGTGCCAGCAGCTTAACTAGTGACGCGGGGGGTCTCAATGAGCAGTTCTTC	CASSLTSDAGGLNEQFF
NA	NA	TRBV20-1	TRBJ1-1	TGCAGTGCTTACAGGGTCACTGAAGCTTTCTTT	CSAYRVTEAFF
NA	NA	TRBV4-3	TRBJ1-2	TGCGCCAGCAGCCAACTCTCTAGGACAGACCACTATGGCTACACCTTC	CASSQLSRTDHYGYTF
TRBD1	NA	TRBV4-3	TRBJ2-1	TGCGCCAGCAGCCTCCGGGACAGCGAATACAATGAGCAGTTCTTC	CASSLRDSEYNEQFF
TRBD1	NA	TRBV28	TRBJ2-3	TGTGCCAGCAGTTCAACCCCCCTGGACAGGGCCAGAGATACGCAGTATTTT	CASSSTPLDRARDTQYF
TRBD2	NA	TRBV9	TRBJ2-7	TGTGCCAGCAGCCCATCCAGACTAGCGGTCTCATACGAGCAGTACTTC	CASSPSRLAVSYEQYF
NA	NA	TRBV7-2	TRBJ2-2	TGTGCCAGCAGCTTAGCCAGGCACACCGGGGAGCTGTTTTTT	CASSLARHTGELFF
NA	NA	TRBV6-5	TRBJ2-5	TGTGCCAGCAGTTACTCAGAGGGGCTTCAAGAGACCCAGTACTTC	CASSYSEGLQETQYF
NA	NA	TRBV12-5	TRBJ1-2	TGTGCTAGTGGGTGGGAAGGGAATGGCTACACCTTC	CASGWEGNGYTF
NA	NA	TRBV9	TRBJ2-2	TGTGCCAGCACGAAAGGAGGGGTGAACACCGGGGAGCTGTTTTTT	CASTKGGVNTGELFF
TRBD1	NA	TRBV27	TRBJ1-2	TGTGCCAGCAGTGGGGACAGGGGAAACTATGGCTACACCTTC	CASSGDRGNYGYTF
TRBD1	NA	TRBV15	TRBJ2-2	TGTGCCACCAGCGGTCACTTGGGACAGTCGAACACCGGGGAGCTGTTTTTT	CATSGHLGQSNTGELFF
NA	NA	TRBV5-1	TRBJ1-1	TGCGCCAGCAGCTTACAAACAGGGAACACTGAAGCTTTCTTT	CASSLQTGNTEAFF
NA	NA	TRBV5-4	TRBJ1-1	TGTGCCAGCAGCTTACCCCCTTCAGGACGGAACACTGAAGCTTTCTTT	CASSLPPSGRNTEAFF
NA	NA	TRBV5-5	TRBJ1-2	TGTGCCAGCAGCTCGGGGGTGAGGGAAGGCTACACCTTC	CASSSGVREGYTF
NA	NA	TRBV6-5	TRBJ1-2	TGTGCCAGCAGTACGTCAGGGAGGCCCTTGGGTGGCTACACCTTC	CASSTSGRPLGGYTF
NA	NA	TRBV2	TRBJ1-5	TGTGCCAGCAGTGTGAGAGGGGAACAGCCCCAGCATTTT	CASSVRGEQPQHF
NA	NA	TRBV27	TRBJ1-4	TGTGCCAGCGCCGTCTTAGGGGAAAAACTGTTTTTT	CASAVLGEKLFF
TRBD1	NA	TRBV9	TRBJ1-1	TGTGCCAGCAGCGTAGGTACAGGGGAGGAAAACACTGAAGCTTTCTTT	CASSVGTGEENTEAFF
NA	NA	TRBV5-4	TRBJ2-4	TGTGCCAGCAGCTTGAGGGCAGCCGGGAGCATTCAGTACTTC	CASSLRAAGSIQYF
NA	NA	TRBV15	TRBJ2-5	TGTGCCACCAGCAGAGATGGACGGATACAAGAGACCCAGTACTTC	CATSRDGRIQETQYF
TRBD2	NA	TRBV6-1	TRBJ2-1	TGTGCCAGCAGTGAAGGTGGACTAGGGGTCTATGAGCAGTTCTTC	CASSEGGLGVYEQFF
TRBD1	NA	TRBV7-9	TRBJ1-5	TGTGCCAGCACCCAGGGACAGGTCCCGCATTTT	CASTQGQVPHF
TRBD1	NA	TRBV7-8	TRBJ2-2	TGTGCCAGCATCCCCCGGTTGGGACAGGCAACCGGGGAGCTGTTTTTT	CASIPRLGQATGELFF
TRBD1	NA	TRBV15	TRBJ2-3	TGTGCCACCAGCAGAGATCTGGGCAGGGGGCCGGATACGCAGTATTTT	CATSRDLGRGPDTQYF
TRBD1	NA	TRBV9	TRBJ2-1	TGTGCCAGCACCAGGGGGTATTATGACAATGAGCAGTTCTTC	CASTRGYYDNEQFF
NA	NA	TRBV5-1	TRBJ1-1	TGCGCCAGCAGCTTGTCGGCAGGCCGGACTGAAGCTTTCTTT	CASSLSAGRTEAFF
TRBD2	once	TRBV6-4	TRBJ2-2	TGTGCCAGCAGCCAACTAGCGGGAAAGAACACCGGGGAGCTGTTTTTT	CASSQLAGKNTGELFF
NA	NA	TRBV9	TRBJ1-1	TGTGCCAGCAGCCTCCTAGGGAACACTGAAGCTTTCTTT	CASSLLGNTEAFF
TRBD2	few	TRBV18	TRBJ2-1	TGTGCCAGCTCACCGACTAGCGGGAGCCCCAATGAGCAGTTCTTC	CASSPTSGSPNEQFF
TRBD1	NA	TRBV5-4	TRBJ1-6	TGTGCCAGCAGCCAGAGGGGACAGATTTATTCCCTCCACTTT	CASSQRGQIYSLHF
TRBD1	NA	TRBV2	TRBJ1-1	TGTGCCAGCAGGAAAACGGGACAGGGGGCATTTGAAGCTTTCTTT	CASRKTGQGAFEAFF
NA	NA	TRBV19	TRBJ2-5	TGTGCCAGTAGTACCCAGATGCAAGAGACCCAGTACTTC	CASSTQMQETQYF
NA	NA	TRBV7-8	TRBJ1-5	TGTGCCACTCGGACAGATAGCAATCAGCCCCAGCATTTT	CATRTDSNQPQHF
TRBD2	NA	TRBV6-4	TRBJ2-1	TGTGCCAGCAGTGACTCGAGGGAGGGCAAGCAGTTCTTC	CASSDSREGKQFF
TRBD1	once	TRBV24-1	TRBJ1-2	TGTGCCACCAGTGATCGCAGGGGGCGGGGCTACACCTTC	CATSDRRGRGYTF
TRBD2	NA	TRBV6-2/TRBV6-3	TRBJ2-1	TGTGCCAGCAGTACATCCGGGACTAGCGGGAGGGCCAATAATAATGAGCAGTTCTTC	CASSTSGTSGRANNNEQFF
NA	NA	TRBV28	TRBJ1-5	TGTGCCAGCAGTTTGCGGGACACCAGCAATCAGCCCCAGCATTTT	CASSLRDTSNQPQHF
NA	NA	TRBV7-2	TRBJ1-2	TGTGCCAGCAGCTTTGGCGGACTGGGTTCCGGCGGCTACACCTTC	CASSFGGLGSGGYTF
NA	NA	TRBV29-1	TRBJ2-1	TGCAGCGTTGACTTCGGCAAGTTCTTC	CSVDFGKFF
TRBD1	once	TRBV15	TRBJ1-5	TGTGCCGCGTCATTTGCAGGGGGCCTCGGTCAGCCCCAGCATTTT	CAASFAGGLGQPQHF
NA	NA	TRBV15	TRBJ2-7	TGTGCCACCAGCAGACGGGGGTCCTACGAGCAGTACTTC	CATSRRGSYEQYF
NA	few	TRBV19	TRBJ1-5	TGTGCCAGTAGTCGGGGGCCTGATAGCAATCAGCCCCAGCATTTT	CASSRGPDSNQPQHF
NA	NA	TRBV21-1	TRBJ1-6	TGTGCCAGCAGCAAACAACCAACTTATAATTCACCCCTCCACTTT	CASSKQPTYNSPLHF
NA	NA	TRBV16	TRBJ2-1	TGTGCCAGCAGCCAATTCGGACAGCTGAATGAGCAGTTCTTC	CASSQFGQLNEQFF
NA	NA	TRBV3-1/TRBV3-2	TRBJ2-7	TGTGCCAGCAGCCATTCCACGGATAGGTACGAGCAGTACTTC	CASSHSTDRYEQYF
NA	NA	TRBV2	TRBJ1-5	TGTGCCGGCAACAGGGATCGCAATCAGCCCCAGCATTTT	CAGNRDRNQPQHF
TRBD1	NA	TRBV29-1	TRBJ2-2	TGCAGCGTTCCGGGACAGGGGAATCCCGGGGAGCTGTTTTTT	CSVPGQGNPGELFF
NA	NA	TRBV29-1	TRBJ2-2	TGCAGCGTTGAAGAACGTCCCGGGGAGCTGTTTTTT	CSVEERPGELFF
NA	once	TRBV7-8	TRBJ2-1	TGTGCCAGCAGCTTCGATACAGGGCGCAATGAGCAGTTCTTC	CASSFDTGRNEQFF
NA	NA	TRBV7-9	TRBJ2-1	TGTGCCGCCGGCCGTGAGACCTACAATGAGCAGTTCTTC	CAAGRETYNEQFF
NA	NA	TRBV10-3	TRBJ1-1	TGTGCCATCAGTGAGGGGACGGCGAACACTGAAGCTTTCTTT	CAISEGTANTEAFF
TRBD1	NA	TRBV10-3	TRBJ1-6	TGTGCCATCAGTGAGTCAAGGACAGGGGGAGGCGGTTCACCCCTCCACTTT	CAISESRTGGGGSPLHF
TRBD1	NA	TRBV9	TRBJ1-1	TGTGCCAGCACCCTCGGGACAGTAAATACTGAAGCTTTCTTT	CASTLGTVNTEAFF
TRBD1	NA	TRBV13	TRBJ2-3	TGTGCCAGCAGCTTGCAGGGGGCTAGCACAGATACGCAGTATTTT	CASSLQGASTDTQYF
TRBD1	once	TRBV19	TRBJ2-1	TGTGCCAGTAGTACCCGGACAGGGGAGGCTGAGCAGTTCTTC	CASSTRTGEAEQFF
NA	once	TRBV6-1	TRBJ1-4	TGTGCCAGCAGTGAACCGACAGGAATGGGTGAAAAACTGTTTTTT	CASSEPTGMGEKLFF